A single sample is the source of the 22 T cell receptor beta chains below, sequenced in a study of cytomegalovirus exposure and HLA in healthy donors. Amplification used 60 Vbeta primers and 13 Jbeta primers. TCRdb's copy holds only in-frame clones and misses some; the assay was immunoSEQ multiplex PCR. The table includes fewer than 95,000 clones, 85% detected once. Sequenced material: PBMCs. These receptors came from a man between 40 and 49 years old in good health and CMV-seropositive.

The CDR3 DNA is TGTGCCAGCAGCTTAAAGCGTTCTGTCGGGGAGCTGTTTTTT. It codes for CASSLKRSVGELFF. The chain has TRBV7-3 and TRBJ2-2; D unclear. Germline CDR1 reads SGHTA; CDR2 reads FQGTGA. CDR3 length: 14 residues. The V gene lost 1 base and the J gene lost 7 bases, with 10 bases spanning the gap.

The CDR3 protein is CASSPDRGGNTEAFF. Written as DNA, the CDR3 is TGTGCCAGCAGTCCGGACAGGGGGGGCAACACTGAAGCTTTCTTT. The chain combines TRBV6-5 with TRBJ1-1, with 10 bases identical to TRBD1. The CDR3 has 15 residues. V was clipped by 5 bases and J by 2 bases; unmatched bases: 5. Germline V gene sequence: CDR1 MNHEY, CDR2 SVGAGI.

The J gene is TRBJ2-5, the V gene TRBV19; 10 bases are a match to TRBD1. The CDR3 spans 16 residues. V lost 4 bases and J lost 1; bases outside the gene matches: 6. Germline values: CDR1 LNHDA, CDR2 SQIVND (reference sequence). CDR3 in amino acids: CASSNDRGLVQETQYF. DNA for the CDR3: TGTGCCAGTAGTAACGACAGGGGGCTAGTCCAAGAGACCCAGTACTTC.

The CDR3: CASTPGQQPDTQYF. CDR3 DNA sequence: TGTGCCAGTACCCCGGGACAGCAGCCAGATACGCAGTATTTT. The chain uses TRBV19 and TRBJ2-3; 7 bases agree with TRBD1. The V and J ends lost 7 bases and 4 bases, in that order; junction bases with no gene match: 8. The CDR3 has 14 amino acids. Germline V gives CDR1 LNHDA, CDR2 SQIVND (reference sequence). Full variable domain (missing parts from reference TRBV19 and TRBJ2-3): DGGITQSPKYLFRKEGQNVTLSCEQNLNHDAMYWYRQDPGQGLRLIYYSQIVNDFQKGDIAEGYSVSREKKESFPLTVTSAQKNPTAFYLCASTPGQQPDTQYFGPGTRLTVL.

The J gene is TRBJ2-3, the V gene TRBV6-5; 9 bases map to TRBD2. V lost 6 bases and J lost 0; bases outside the gene matches: 4. Germline V CDR1 and CDR2: MNHEY, SVGAGI. This CDR3 region has 15 residues. The DNA for the CDR3 is TGTGCCAGCAGACAAGGACTAGCGAGCACAGATACGCAGTATTTT. Protein: CASRQGLASTDTQYF.

J is TRBJ1-5 and V is TRBV6-1; 12 bases are shared with TRBD1. The CDR3 extends over 15 amino acids. The trim removed 4 bases at V and 6 bases at J, leaving 4 bases unmatched. CDR1 is MNHNS and CDR2 is SASEGT in the germline V gene. CDR3 residues: CASSAGQGAGQPQHF. Here the CDR3 DNA reads TGTGCCAGCAGTGCGGGACAGGGGGCAGGTCAGCCCCAGCATTTT.

This CDR3 is CASSLGGPSYEQYF. The CDR3 nucleotides are TGTGCCAGCAGCCTAGGGGGACCTTCCTACGAGCAGTACTTC. The gene calls are TRBV5-6 and TRBJ2-7; D might be TRBD1 (6 bases). Germline V lookup: CDR1 SGHDT, CDR2 YYEEEE. This CDR3 spans 14 amino acids. V dropped 4 bases and J dropped 1 base, with 12 bases sitting between them.

The chain uses TRBV5-4 and TRBJ1-4; the match to TRBD1 covers 7 bases. The CDR3 runs to 14 residues. The trim removed 4 bases at V and 4 bases at J, leaving 4 bases unmatched. Germline lookup yields CDR1 SGHNT and CDR2 YYREEE (reference sequence). DNA for the CDR3: TGTGCCAGCAGCCGGGACAGCCTTAATGAAAAACTGTTTTTT. Protein product: CASSRDSLNEKLFF. Full variable domain (outside the CDR3, taken from reference TRBV5-4 and TRBJ1-4): ETGVTQSPTHLIKTRGQQVTLRCSSQSGHNTVSWYQQALGQGPQFIFQYYREEENGRGNFPPRFSGLQFPNYSSELNVNALELDDSALYLCASSRDSLNEKLFFGSGTQLSVL.

The chain links TRBV4-1 to TRBJ1-1; weak D call: TRBD1 (5 bases). Germline CDR1 is MGHRA and CDR2 is YSYEKL. Trimming cost V 4 bases and J 3 bases, with 12 bases left between them. CDR3 length: 14 residues. In DNA, the CDR3 is TGCGCCAGCAGCCCTGCTGCCAGGGACACTGAAGCTTTCTTT. This sequence encodes CASSPAARDTEAFF.

Details on this clone: An end of the junction does not agree with germline; a read error may underlie this. The rearrangement uses TRBV28 and TRBJ1-3; 8 bases fit TRBD1. Per germline, CDR1 MDHEN and CDR2 SYDVKM. CDR3 length: 16 amino acids. The CDR3 loop is CASSFGQGFSGNTICF. The CDR3 nucleotides read TGTGCCAGCAGTTTCGGACAGGGCTTCTCTGGAAACACCATATGTTTT.

The sample holds a few counts of this clone. The V and J genes are TRBV5-4 and TRBJ1-1; D gene ambiguous. This CDR3 spans 14 amino acids. CDR1 is SGHNT, CDR2 YYREEE, per germline (reference sequence). V lost 0 bases and J 1 base, leaving 7 bases between the germline ends. The CDR3 here is CASSLAARNTEAFF. CDR3 coding DNA: TGTGCCAGCAGCTTGGCCGCCAGGAACACTGAAGCTTTCTTT.

This sequence joins TRBV27 and TRBJ2-7; 11 bases align to TRBD1. Germline CDR1 reads MNHEY; CDR2 reads SMNVEV (reference sequence). Trimming cost V 4 bases and J 3 bases; bases outside gene matches: 5. The CDR3 runs 15 residues. CDR3 loop: CASSSTGTGGYEQYF. The CDR3 region has the DNA TGTGCCAGCAGTTCCACCGGGACAGGGGGCTACGAGCAGTACTTC.

The sample holds one count of this clone. The rearrangement uses TRBV6-4 and TRBJ1-2; 9 positions agree with TRBD1. Germline V gene lookup returns CDR1 MRHNA and CDR2 SNTAGT. V shed 0 bases and J 8 bases; nucleotides not matched to a gene: 10. The CDR3 has 16 amino acids. CDR3 DNA sequence: TGTGCCAGCAGTGACTCCCCCGGGACAGGGATATACGGCTACACCTTC. Residues: CASSDSPGTGIYGYTF.

The chain employs TRBV4-2 and TRBJ1-1, with unresolved D. The germline V gene encodes CDR1 LGHNA and CDR2 YNFKEQ. Trimming pared 0 bases from V and 8 bases from J, leaving 10 bases between. The CDR3 is made up of 13 amino acids. As DNA, the CDR3 is TGTGCCAGCAGCCAAGAAAAGTCCAGGGAAGCTTTCTTT. It translates to CASSQEKSREAFF.

V is TRBV7-3 and J is TRBJ2-5; perhaps TRBD1 as D (6 bases). CDR1 is SGHTA and CDR2 is FQGTGA in the germline V gene. V was shortened by 4 bases and J by 2 bases, with 8 bases between the two germline ends. CDR3 length equals 13 residues. The CDR3 sequence is CASSWTEQETQYF. CDR3 sequence (DNA): TGTGCCAGCAGCTGGACAGAGCAAGAGACCCAGTACTTC.

This clone has a single count. Other DNA sequences from this sample encode an identical CDR3 as well. This chain links TRBV7-2 with TRBJ1-1; D is unclear. V lost 3 bases and J lost 0, with 5 bases in between. The CDR3 runs 13 residues. Germline CDR1 is SGHTA and CDR2 is FQGNSA. The CDR3: CASSFSMNTEAFF. The CDR3 nucleotides are TGTGCCAGCAGCTTTTCCATGAACACTGAAGCTTTCTTT. Complete variable domain (other parts from reference TRBV7-2 and TRBJ1-1): GAGVSQSPSNKVTEKGKDVELRCDPISGHTALYWYRQSLGQGLEFLIYFQGNSAPDKSGLPSDRFSAERTGGSVSTLTIQRTQQEDSAVYLCASSFSMNTEAFFGQGTRLTVV.

The V gene is TRBV7-3, the J gene TRBJ2-3, with D possibly TRBD1 on 5 matching bases. The length of the CDR3 is 16 residues. The germline V gene encodes CDR1 SGHTA and CDR2 FQGTGA. Trimming pared 0 bases from V and 2 bases from J, leaving 12 bases between. The CDR3 DNA reads as TGTGCCAGCAGCTTAACGGCGGACATATACACAGATACGCAGTATTTT. It encodes CASSLTADIYTDTQYF.

V and J are TRBV7-3 and TRBJ2-2, with TRBD1 identical over 9 bases. CDR3 length equals 16 residues. The germline V gene has CDR1 SGHTA and CDR2 FQGTGA. V lost 2 bases and J lost 1; bases outside the gene matches: 2. The CDR3 region is CASSLGGQGNTGELFF. CDR3 DNA sequence: TGTGCCAGCAGCTTAGGGGGACAGGGGAACACCGGGGAGCTGTTTTTT.

This chain uses TRBV19 with TRBJ1-1, with 8 nucleotides matching TRBD1. This CDR3 region has 13 residues. Looked up from germline, CDR1 is LNHDA and CDR2 is SQIVND (reference sequence). V shed 6 bases and J 7 bases; nucleotides not matched to a gene: 7. The CDR3 loop is CASSLGQGSEAFF. CDR3 in DNA: TGTGCCAGTAGCCTCGGACAGGGCAGTGAAGCTTTCTTT.

The V gene is TRBV28, the J gene TRBJ2-7; TRBD2 matches 10 bases. V shed 6 bases and J 7 bases; nucleotides not matched to a gene: 9. The CDR3 has 14 amino acids. Germline CDR1 MDHEN, CDR2 SYDVKM. The CDR3 loop reads CASSRLAGGLEQYF. For the CDR3, the DNA is TGTGCCAGCAGCCGACTAGCGGGCGGGTTGGAGCAGTACTTC.

The V call is TRBV28, the J call TRBJ1-2; 9 bases match TRBD1. The CDR3 sequence is 17 residues long. Germline V CDR1 and CDR2: MDHEN, SYDVKM. V lost 6 bases, J lost 2 bases, and 13 bases stayed unmatched. The DNA of the CDR3 is TGTGCCAGCAGAACCCCCAGTCGGACAGGGGACAACTATGGCTACACCTTC. It translates to CASRTPSRTGDNYGYTF.

V gene TRBV5-1 combines with J gene TRBJ2-5; 8 bases are a match to TRBD1. The trim removed 4 bases at V and 2 bases at J, leaving 4 bases unmatched. CDR1 is SGHRS, CDR2 YFSETQ, per germline. The CDR3 has 14 residues. CDR3 loop: CASSPQGGQETQYF. DNA of the CDR3: TGCGCCAGCAGCCCACAGGGGGGTCAAGAGACCCAGTACTTC.